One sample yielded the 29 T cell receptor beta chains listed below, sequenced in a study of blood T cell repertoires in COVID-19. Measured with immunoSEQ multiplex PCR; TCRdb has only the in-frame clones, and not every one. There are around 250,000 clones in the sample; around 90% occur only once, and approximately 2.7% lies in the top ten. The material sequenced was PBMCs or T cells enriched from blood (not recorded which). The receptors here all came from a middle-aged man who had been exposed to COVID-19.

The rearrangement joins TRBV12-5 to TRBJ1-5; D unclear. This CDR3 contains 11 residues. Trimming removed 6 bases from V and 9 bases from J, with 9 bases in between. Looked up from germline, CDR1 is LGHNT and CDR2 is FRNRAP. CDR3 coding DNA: TGTGCTAGTGGCCCATCGCGGCCCCAGCATTTT. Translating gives CASGPSRPQHF.

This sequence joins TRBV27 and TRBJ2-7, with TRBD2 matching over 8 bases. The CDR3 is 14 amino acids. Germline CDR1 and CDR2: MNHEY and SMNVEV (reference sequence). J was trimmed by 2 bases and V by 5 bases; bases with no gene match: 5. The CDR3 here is CASSRGGVAYEQYF. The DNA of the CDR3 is TGTGCCAGCAGTCGGGGGGGAGTCGCCTACGAGCAGTACTTC.

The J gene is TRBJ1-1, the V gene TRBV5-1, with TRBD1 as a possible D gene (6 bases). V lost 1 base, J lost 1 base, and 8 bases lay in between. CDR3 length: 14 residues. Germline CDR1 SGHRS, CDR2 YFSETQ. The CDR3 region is CASSLTGWNTEAFF. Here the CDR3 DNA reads TGCGCCAGCAGCTTGACAGGGTGGAACACTGAAGCTTTCTTT.

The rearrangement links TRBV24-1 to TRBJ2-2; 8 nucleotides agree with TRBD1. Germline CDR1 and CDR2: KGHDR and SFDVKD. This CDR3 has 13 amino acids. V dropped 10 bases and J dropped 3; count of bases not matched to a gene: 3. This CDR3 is CATGQEHTGELFF. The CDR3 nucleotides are TGTGCCACGGGACAGGAACACACCGGGGAGCTGTTTTTT.

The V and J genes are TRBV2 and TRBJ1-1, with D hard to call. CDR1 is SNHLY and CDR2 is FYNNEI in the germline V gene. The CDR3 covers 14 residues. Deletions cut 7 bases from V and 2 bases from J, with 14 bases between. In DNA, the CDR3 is TGTGCCAGCAAGCTGGCCGAGGGCAACACTGAAGCTTTCTTT. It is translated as CASKLAEGNTEAFF.

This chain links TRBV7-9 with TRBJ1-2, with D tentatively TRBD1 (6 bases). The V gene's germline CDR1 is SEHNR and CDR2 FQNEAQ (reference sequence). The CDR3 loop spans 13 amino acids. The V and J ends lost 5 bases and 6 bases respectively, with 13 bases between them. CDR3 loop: CASSPTGNDGYTF. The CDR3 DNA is TGTGCCAGCAGCCCTACAGGGAACGATGGCTACACCTTC.

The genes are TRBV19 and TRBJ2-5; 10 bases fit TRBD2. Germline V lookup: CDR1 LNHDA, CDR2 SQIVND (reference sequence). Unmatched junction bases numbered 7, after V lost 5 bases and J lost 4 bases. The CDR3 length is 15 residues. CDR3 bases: TGTGCCAGTAGTGGTCTAGCGGGAGTAAGAGAGACCCAGTACTTC. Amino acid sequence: CASSGLAGVRETQYF.

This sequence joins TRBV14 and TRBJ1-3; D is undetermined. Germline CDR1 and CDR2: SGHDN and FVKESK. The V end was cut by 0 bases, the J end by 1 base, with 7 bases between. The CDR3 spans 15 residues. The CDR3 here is CASSQDTRSGNTIYF. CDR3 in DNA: TGTGCCAGCAGCCAAGATACGAGATCTGGAAACACCATATATTTT.

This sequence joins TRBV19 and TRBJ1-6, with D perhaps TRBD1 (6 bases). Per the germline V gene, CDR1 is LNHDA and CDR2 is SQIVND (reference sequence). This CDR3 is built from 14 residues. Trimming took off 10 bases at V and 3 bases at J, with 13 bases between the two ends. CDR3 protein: CATRTDSYNSPLHF. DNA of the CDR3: TGTGCCACCCGGACGGACAGCTATAATTCACCCCTCCACTTT.

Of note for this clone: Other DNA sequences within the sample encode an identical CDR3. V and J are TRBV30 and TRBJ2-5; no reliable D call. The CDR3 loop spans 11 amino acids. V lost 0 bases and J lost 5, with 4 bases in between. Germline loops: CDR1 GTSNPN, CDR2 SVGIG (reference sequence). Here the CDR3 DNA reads TGTGCCTGGAGTGTTCTTGAGACCCAGTACTTC. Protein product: CAWSVLETQYF.

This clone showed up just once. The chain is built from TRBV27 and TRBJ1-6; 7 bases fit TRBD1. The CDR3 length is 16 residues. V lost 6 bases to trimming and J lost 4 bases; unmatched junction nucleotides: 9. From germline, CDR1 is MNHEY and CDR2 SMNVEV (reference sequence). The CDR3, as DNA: TGTGCCAGCAGAAGAGGGGGCGATCCTTATAATTCACCCCTCCACTTT. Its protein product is CASRRGGDPYNSPLHF.

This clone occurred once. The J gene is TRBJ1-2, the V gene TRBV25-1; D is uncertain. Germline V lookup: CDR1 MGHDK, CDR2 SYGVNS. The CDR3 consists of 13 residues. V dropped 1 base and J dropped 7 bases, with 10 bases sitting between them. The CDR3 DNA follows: TGTGCCAGCAGTGAATCTAGAGATTCTGGCTACACCTTC. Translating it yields CASSESRDSGYTF.

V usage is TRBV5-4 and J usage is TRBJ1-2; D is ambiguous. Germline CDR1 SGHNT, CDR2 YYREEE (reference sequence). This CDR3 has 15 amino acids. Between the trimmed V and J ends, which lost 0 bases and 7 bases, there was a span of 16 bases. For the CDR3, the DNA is TGTGCCAGCAGCTTGGTAAACGCTTGGGAGTCTGGCTACACCTTC. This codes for CASSLVNAWESGYTF.

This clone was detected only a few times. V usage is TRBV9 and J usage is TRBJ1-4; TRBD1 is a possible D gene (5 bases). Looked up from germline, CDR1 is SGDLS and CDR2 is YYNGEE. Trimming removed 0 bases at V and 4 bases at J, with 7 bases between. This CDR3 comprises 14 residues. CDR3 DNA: TGTGCCAGCAGCGTAGGACAGATTAATGAAAAACTGTTTTTT. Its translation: CASSVGQINEKLFF. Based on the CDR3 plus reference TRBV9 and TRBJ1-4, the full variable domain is DSGVTQTPKHLITATGQRVTLRCSPRSGDLSVYWYQQSLDQGLQFLIQYYNGEERAKGNILERFSAQQFPDLHSELNLSSLELGDSALYFCASSVGQINEKLFFGSGTQLSVL.

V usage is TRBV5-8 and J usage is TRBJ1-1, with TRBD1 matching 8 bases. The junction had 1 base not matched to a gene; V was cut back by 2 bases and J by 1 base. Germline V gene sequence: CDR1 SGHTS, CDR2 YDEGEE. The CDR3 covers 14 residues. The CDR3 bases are TGTGCCAGCAGCTTTCAGGGGGCGAACACTGAAGCTTTCTTT. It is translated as CASSFQGANTEAFF.

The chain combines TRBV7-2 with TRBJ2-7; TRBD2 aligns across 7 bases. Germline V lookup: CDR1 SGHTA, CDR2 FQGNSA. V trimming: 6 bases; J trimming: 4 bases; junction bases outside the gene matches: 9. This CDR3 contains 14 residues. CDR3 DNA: TGTGCCAGCAGTTTGTGGGGGAGGGGATACGAGCAGTACTTC. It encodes CASSLWGRGYEQYF.

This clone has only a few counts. CDR3 DNA sequence: TGTGCCAGCAGCGTAGGACCCGGGACAGGGTCGACCGGGGAGCTGTTTTTT. Amino acids: CASSVGPGTGSTGELFF. The chain couples TRBV9 to TRBJ2-2, with TRBD1 matching over 9 bases. Germline V gene data show CDR1 as SGDLS and CDR2 as YYNGEE. The J segment lost 5 bases and the V segment lost 0 bases, leaving 8 bases of the junction unmatched. This CDR3 is built from 17 residues.

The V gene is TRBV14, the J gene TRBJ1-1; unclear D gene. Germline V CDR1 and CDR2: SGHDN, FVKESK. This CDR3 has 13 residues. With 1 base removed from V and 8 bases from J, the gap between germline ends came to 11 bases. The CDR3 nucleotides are TGTGCCAGCAGCCAAGTTTTTACGGGGGAAGCTTTCTTT. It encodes CASSQVFTGEAFF.

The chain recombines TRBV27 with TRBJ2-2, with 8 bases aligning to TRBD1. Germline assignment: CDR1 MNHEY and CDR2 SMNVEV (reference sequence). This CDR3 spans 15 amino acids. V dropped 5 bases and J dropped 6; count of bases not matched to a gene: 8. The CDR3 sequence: CASSQGQVLSGELFF. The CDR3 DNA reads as TGTGCCAGCAGTCAGGGACAGGTACTGTCCGGGGAGCTGTTTTTT.

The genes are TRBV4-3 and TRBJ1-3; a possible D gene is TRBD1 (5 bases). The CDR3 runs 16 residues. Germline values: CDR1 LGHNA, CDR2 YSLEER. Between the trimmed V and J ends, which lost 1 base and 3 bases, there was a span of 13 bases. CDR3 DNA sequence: TGCGCCAGCAGCCAAGGTGGAGCAGGGCATGGAAACACCATATATTTT. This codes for CASSQGGAGHGNTIYF.

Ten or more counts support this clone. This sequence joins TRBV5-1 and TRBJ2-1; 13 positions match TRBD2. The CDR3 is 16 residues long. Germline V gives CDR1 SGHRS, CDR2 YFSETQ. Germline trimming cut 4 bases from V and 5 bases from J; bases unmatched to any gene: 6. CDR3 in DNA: TGCGCCAGCAGCCGGGGCGGGACTAGCGGGGACAATGAGCAGTTCTTC. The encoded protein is CASSRGGTSGDNEQFF.

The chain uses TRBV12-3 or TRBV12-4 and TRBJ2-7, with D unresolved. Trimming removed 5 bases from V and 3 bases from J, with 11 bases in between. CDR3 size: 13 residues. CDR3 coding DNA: TGTGCCAGCAGTCCAATACATGGCTACGAGCAGTACTTC. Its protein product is CASSPIHGYEQYF.

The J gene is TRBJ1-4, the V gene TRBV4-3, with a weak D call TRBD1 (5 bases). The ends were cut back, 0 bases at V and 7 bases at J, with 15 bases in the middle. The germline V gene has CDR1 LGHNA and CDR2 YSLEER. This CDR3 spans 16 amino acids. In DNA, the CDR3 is TGCGCCAGCAGCCAAGATTTCGGCAGGGTCCCTGAAAAACTGTTTTTT. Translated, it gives CASSQDFGRVPEKLFF.

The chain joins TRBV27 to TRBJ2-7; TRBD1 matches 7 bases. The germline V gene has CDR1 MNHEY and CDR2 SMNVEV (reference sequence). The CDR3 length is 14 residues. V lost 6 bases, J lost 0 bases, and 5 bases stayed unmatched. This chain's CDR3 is CASRTGPISYEQYF. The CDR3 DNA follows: TGTGCCAGCAGGACAGGGCCCATCTCCTACGAGCAGTACTTC.

The CDR3 nucleotides are TGTGCCAGCTCACCGGGGGGGGCTAAGCAGCCCCAGCATTTT. It translates to CASSPGGAKQPQHF. The chain combines TRBV18 with TRBJ1-5; possibly TRBD1 for D (6 bases). Trimming stripped 3 bases from V and 7 bases from J, with 13 bases between. Per the germline V gene, CDR1 is KGHSH and CDR2 is LQKENI. The CDR3 is 14 amino acids.

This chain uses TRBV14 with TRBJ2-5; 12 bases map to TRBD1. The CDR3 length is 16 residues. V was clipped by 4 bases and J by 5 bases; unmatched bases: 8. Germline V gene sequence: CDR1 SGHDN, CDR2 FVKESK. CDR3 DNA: TGTGCCAGCAGCCGAGGGACCGGGACAGGGGGCGAGACCCAGTACTTC. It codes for CASSRGTGTGGETQYF. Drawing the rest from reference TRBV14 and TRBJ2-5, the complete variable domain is EAGVTQFPSHSVIEKGQTVTLRCDPISGHDNLYWYRRVMGKEIKFLLHFVKESKQDESGMPNNRFLAERTGGTYSTLKVQPAELEDSGVYFCASSRGTGTGGETQYFGPGTRLLVL.

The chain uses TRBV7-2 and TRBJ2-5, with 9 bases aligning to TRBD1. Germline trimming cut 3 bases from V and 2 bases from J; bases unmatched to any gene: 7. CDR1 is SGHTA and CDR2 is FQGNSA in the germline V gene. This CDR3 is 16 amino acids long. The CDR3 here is CASSFTLTGGQETQYF. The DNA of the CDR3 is TGTGCCAGCAGCTTCACCTTGACAGGGGGACAAGAGACCCAGTACTTC.

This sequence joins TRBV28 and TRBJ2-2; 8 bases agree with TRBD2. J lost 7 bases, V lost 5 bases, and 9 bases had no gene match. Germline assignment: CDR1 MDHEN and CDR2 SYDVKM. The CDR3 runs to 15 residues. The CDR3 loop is CASSPSGSLVGELFF. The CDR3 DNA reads TGTGCCAGCAGTCCCAGCGGGAGCTTGGTCGGGGAGCTGTTTTTT. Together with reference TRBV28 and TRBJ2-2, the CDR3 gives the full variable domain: DVKVTQSSRYLVKRTGEKVFLECVQDMDHENMFWYRQDPGLGLRLIYFSYDVKMKEKGDIPEGYSVSREKKERFSLILESASTNQTSMYLCASSPSGSLVGELFFGEGSRLTVL.

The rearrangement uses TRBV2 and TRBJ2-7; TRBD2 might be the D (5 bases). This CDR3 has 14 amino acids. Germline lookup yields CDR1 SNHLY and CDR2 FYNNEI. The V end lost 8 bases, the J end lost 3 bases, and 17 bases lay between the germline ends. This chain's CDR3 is CASCVGASVYEQYF. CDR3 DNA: TGTGCCAGCTGTGTGGGAGCCTCTGTCTACGAGCAGTACTTC.